This T cell receptor beta chain emerged from a study of cytomegalovirus exposure and HLA in healthy donors. On the study more broadly: In an early release, HLA-typed donors contributed about 80 million unique TCR sequences. Study-wide findings and caveats: A missense variant in DCLRE1C was later tied to TCR beta V- and J-gene trimming. Common viral pathogens were later found to be apparently linked to several of the most significant clusters.

As concerns this clone: What it binds is not known.

This PCR relied on a set of 60 Vbeta primers and 13 Jbeta primers. Assay: immunoSEQ multiplex PCR; the TCRdb copy retains only in-frame clones and omits some. The table lists roughly 150,000 clones, roughly three quarters of them singletons. This CDR3 spans 14 amino acids. Trimming cost V 5 bases and J 5 bases; bases outside gene matches: 5. Germline loops: CDR1 MNHNS, CDR2 SASEGT. The sequence derives from a young man in good health and CMV-seronegative. The sequencing input was PBMCs. The chain uses TRBV6-1 and TRBJ2-2, with 7 positions matching TRBD1. CDR3 sequence: CASSPDRKTGELFF. In DNA, the CDR3 is TGTGCCAGCAGTCCGGACAGGAAGACCGGGGAGCTGTTTTTT.